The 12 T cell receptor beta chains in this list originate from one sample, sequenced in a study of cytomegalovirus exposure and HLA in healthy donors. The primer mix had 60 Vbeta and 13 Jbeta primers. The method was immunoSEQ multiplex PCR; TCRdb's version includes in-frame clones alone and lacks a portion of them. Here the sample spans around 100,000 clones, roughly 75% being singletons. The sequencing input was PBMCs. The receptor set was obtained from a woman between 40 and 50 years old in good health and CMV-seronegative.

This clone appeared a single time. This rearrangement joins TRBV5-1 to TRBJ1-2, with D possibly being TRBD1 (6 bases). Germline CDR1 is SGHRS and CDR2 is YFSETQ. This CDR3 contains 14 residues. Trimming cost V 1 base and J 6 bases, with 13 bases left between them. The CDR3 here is CASSLTQGDDGYTF. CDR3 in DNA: TGCGCCAGCAGCTTGACACAGGGAGATGATGGCTACACCTTC.

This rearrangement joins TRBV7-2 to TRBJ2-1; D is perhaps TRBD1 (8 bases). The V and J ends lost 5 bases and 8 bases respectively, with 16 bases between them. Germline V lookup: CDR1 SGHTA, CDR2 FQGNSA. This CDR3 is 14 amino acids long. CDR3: CASSVQQGGDEQFF. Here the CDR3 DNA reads TGTGCCAGCAGCGTACAACAGGGGGGGGATGAGCAGTTCTTC.

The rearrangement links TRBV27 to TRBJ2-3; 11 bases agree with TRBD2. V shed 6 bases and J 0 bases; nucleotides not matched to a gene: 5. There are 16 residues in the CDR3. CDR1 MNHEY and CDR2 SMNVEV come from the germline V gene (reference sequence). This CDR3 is CASRAGTSGSTDTQYF. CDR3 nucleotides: TGTGCCAGCAGAGCAGGGACTAGCGGTAGCACAGATACGCAGTATTTT.

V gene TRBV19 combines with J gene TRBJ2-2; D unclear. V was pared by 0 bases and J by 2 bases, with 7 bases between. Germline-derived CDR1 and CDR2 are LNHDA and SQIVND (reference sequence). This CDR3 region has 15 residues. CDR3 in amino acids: CASSIDLFNTGELFF. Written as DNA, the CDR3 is TGTGCCAGTAGTATAGATCTGTTTAACACCGGGGAGCTGTTTTTT.

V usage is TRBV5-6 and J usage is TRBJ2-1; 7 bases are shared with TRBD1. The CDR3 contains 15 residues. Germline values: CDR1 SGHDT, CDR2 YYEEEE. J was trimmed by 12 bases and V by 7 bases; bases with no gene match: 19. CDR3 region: CASGSTGRSPRGQFF. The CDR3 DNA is TGTGCCAGCGGCTCGACAGGGCGATCCCCTCGAGGGCAGTTCTTC. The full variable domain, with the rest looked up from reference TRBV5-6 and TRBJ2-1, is DAGVTQSPTHLIKTRGQQVTLRCSPKSGHDTVSWYQQALGQGPQFIFQYYEEEERQRGNFPDRFSGHQFPNYSSELNVNALLLGDSALYLCASGSTGRSPRGQFFGPGTRLTVL.

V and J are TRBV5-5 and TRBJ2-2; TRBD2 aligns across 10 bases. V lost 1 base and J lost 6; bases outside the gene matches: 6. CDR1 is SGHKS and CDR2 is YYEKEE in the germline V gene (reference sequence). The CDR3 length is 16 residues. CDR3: CASSLSVAGGAGELFF. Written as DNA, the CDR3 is TGTGCCAGCAGCTTGTCAGTAGCGGGAGGAGCCGGGGAGCTGTTTTTT.

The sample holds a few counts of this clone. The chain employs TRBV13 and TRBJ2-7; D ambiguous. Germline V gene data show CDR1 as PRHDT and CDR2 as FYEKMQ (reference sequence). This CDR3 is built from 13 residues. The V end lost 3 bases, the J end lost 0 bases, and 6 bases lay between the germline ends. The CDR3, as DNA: TGTGCCAGCAGCTTGGGCCACTCCTACGAGCAGTACTTC. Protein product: CASSLGHSYEQYF.

CDR3 loop: CASSIGQGPYYNEQFF. CDR3 DNA: TGTGCCAGTAGTATCGGACAGGGTCCTTATTACAATGAGCAGTTCTTC. The rearrangement links TRBV19 to TRBJ2-1, with 8 bases matching TRBD1. V dropped 3 bases and J dropped 4; count of bases not matched to a gene: 8. Germline-derived CDR1 and CDR2 are LNHDA and SQIVND (reference sequence). There are 16 residues in the CDR3.

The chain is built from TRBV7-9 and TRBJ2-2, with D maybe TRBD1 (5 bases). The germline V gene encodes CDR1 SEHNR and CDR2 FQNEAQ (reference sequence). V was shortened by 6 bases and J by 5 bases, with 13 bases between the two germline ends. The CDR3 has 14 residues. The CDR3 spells CASSPDIWTGELFF. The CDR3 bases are TGTGCCAGCAGTCCGGACATATGGACCGGGGAGCTGTTTTTT.

DNA for the CDR3: TGTGCCAGCAGCCGGCCGTTCAGGGGACGAGAGCAGTACTTC. Its translation is CASSRPFRGREQYF. This chain uses TRBV13 with TRBJ2-7; perhaps TRBD1 as D (6 bases). The germline gives CDR1 PRHDT, CDR2 FYEKMQ (reference sequence). This CDR3 spans 14 amino acids. V was pared by 5 bases and J by 7 bases, with 18 bases between.

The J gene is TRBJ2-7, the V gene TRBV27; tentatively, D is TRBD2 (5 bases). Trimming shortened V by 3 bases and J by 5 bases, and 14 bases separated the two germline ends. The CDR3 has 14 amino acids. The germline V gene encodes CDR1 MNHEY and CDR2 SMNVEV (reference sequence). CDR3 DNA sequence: TGTGCCAGCAGTTTGACTACCTACGGGGACGAGCAGTACTTC. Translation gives CASSLTTYGDEQYF.

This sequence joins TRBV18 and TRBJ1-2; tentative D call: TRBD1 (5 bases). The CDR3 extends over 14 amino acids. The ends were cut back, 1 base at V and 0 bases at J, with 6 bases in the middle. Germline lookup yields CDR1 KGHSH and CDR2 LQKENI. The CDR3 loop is CASSPRGANYGYTF. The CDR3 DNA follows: TGTGCCAGCTCACCACGGGGGGCTAACTATGGCTACACCTTC.